Each of the 18 T cell receptor beta chains below was sequenced from the same sample in a study of cytomegalovirus exposure and HLA in healthy donors. Primers included in the PCR were 60 Vbeta and 13 Jbeta primers. Clones were sequenced by immunoSEQ multiplex PCR, and TCRdb holds only the in-frame ones, with some missing. The sample includes tens of thousands of clones, 70% to 90% of them seen just once. The sequencing input was PBMCs. The origin of the receptors is a woman under 30 in good health and CMV-seropositive.

A few counts support this clone. The chain uses TRBV6-5 and TRBJ1-5; D call uncertain. The CDR3 has 13 amino acids. Germline CDR1 and CDR2: MNHEY and SVGAGI. Trimming removed 5 bases at V and 5 bases at J, with 10 bases between. The CDR3 sequence: CASSTQVDQPQHF. In nucleotides, the CDR3 is TGTGCCAGCAGTACCCAGGTGGATCAGCCCCAGCATTTT.

A note on this clone: The junction and the germline gene differ at one end; a read error may be behind it. This rearrangement joins TRBV7-7 to TRBJ2-2, with 13 positions matching TRBD2. Germline V CDR1 and CDR2: SSHAT, FNYEAQ (reference sequence). The CDR3 covers 15 residues. The CDR3 sequence is CASSQGLAGERELFF. In nucleotides, the CDR3 is TGTGCTAGCAGCCAAGGACTAGCGGGGGAACGGGAGCTGTTTTTT.

There are a few counts of this clone. V and J are TRBV28 and TRBJ1-1; 8 bases are shared with TRBD1. Trimming cost V 8 bases and J 4 bases; bases outside gene matches: 18. This CDR3 has 17 amino acids. Germline CDR1 and CDR2: MDHEN and SYDVKM. The CDR3: CASSVPPGTGLGTEAFF. DNA for the CDR3: TGTGCCAGCTCCGTTCCGCCCGGGACAGGACTTGGCACTGAAGCTTTCTTT. Full variable domain (remainder filled in from reference TRBV28 and TRBJ1-1): DVKVTQSSRYLVKRTGEKVFLECVQDMDHENMFWYRQDPGLGLRLIYFSYDVKMKEKGDIPEGYSVSREKKERFSLILESASTNQTSMYLCASSVPPGTGLGTEAFFGQGTRLTVV.

The chain employs TRBV2 and TRBJ2-5, with 16 positions matching TRBD2. The length of the CDR3 is 20 residues. Trimming at V came to 2 bases and at J to 4 bases, leaving 13 bases not matched to a gene. Germline lookup yields CDR1 SNHLY and CDR2 FYNNEI. Here the CDR3 reads CASSERGTSGRGGEIETQYF. CDR3 bases: TGTGCCAGCAGTGAACGGGGGACTAGCGGGAGGGGAGGTGAGATAGAGACCCAGTACTTC.

This sequence joins TRBV6-5 and TRBJ2-3; D is unclear. CDR1 and CDR2 (germline): MNHEY, SVGAGI. This CDR3 has 14 amino acids. V shed 1 base and J shed 6 bases, with 11 bases lying between them. DNA for the CDR3: TGTGCCAGCAGTTACTTGTACGGAGTGGATACGCAGTATTTT. It is translated as CASSYLYGVDTQYF.

The chain is built from TRBV28 and TRBJ1-2, with a tentative D call TRBD1 (5 bases). V was clipped by 10 bases and J by 6 bases, with 18 bases between them. Per germline, CDR1 MDHEN and CDR2 SYDVKM. This CDR3 spans 13 amino acids. CDR3 coding DNA: TGTGCCACACTCCCCCGGACAACGCATGGCTACACCTTC. Its protein product is CATLPRTTHGYTF.

The chain uses TRBV6-6 and TRBJ2-5, with TRBD2 identical over 9 bases. CDR1 is MNHNY and CDR2 is SVGAGI in the germline V gene (reference sequence). This CDR3 region has 15 residues. Germline trimming cut 2 bases from V and 3 bases from J; bases unmatched to any gene: 4. The CDR3 sequence: CASSYTTSGKETQYF. The CDR3 nucleotides read TGTGCCAGCAGTTACACGACTAGCGGTAAAGAGACCCAGTACTTC.

The chain carries TRBV6-5 and TRBJ1-4; no firm D call. This CDR3 has 13 amino acids. The V gene lost 4 bases and the J gene lost 8 bases, with 11 bases spanning the gap. Germline-derived CDR1 and CDR2 are MNHEY and SVGAGI. The CDR3 nucleotides are TGTGCCAGCAGTTCTCTAGTTTTCGAAAAACTGTTTTTT. It specifies CASSSLVFEKLFF.

This clone was picked up a small number of times. The gene calls are TRBV6-1 and TRBJ1-2; TRBD1 matches 8 bases. The V gene's germline CDR1 is MNHNS and CDR2 SASEGT. J lost 5 bases, V lost 1 base, and 9 bases had no gene match. The CDR3 is 16 amino acids. The CDR3 coding sequence is TGTGCCAGCAGTGAAGGCCAGGACAGGGTAGGATATGGCTACACCTTC. This gives the protein CASSEGQDRVGYGYTF.

The V gene is TRBV6-5, the J gene TRBJ1-6; TRBD1 is a possible D gene (6 bases). CDR1 is MNHEY, CDR2 SVGAGI, per germline. This CDR3 is 14 amino acids long. Deletions cut 2 bases from V and 7 bases from J, with 9 bases between. The CDR3 is CASSYQGWNSPLHF. The CDR3 nucleotides read TGTGCCAGCAGTTACCAGGGGTGGAATTCACCCCTCCACTTT.

The table lists this clone with a few counts. V gene TRBV6-6 combines with J gene TRBJ1-2, with TRBD1 as a possible D gene (5 bases). This CDR3 is built from 16 residues. Trimming removed 0 bases from V and 8 bases from J, with 19 bases in between. CDR1 is MNHNY, CDR2 SVGAGI, per germline (reference sequence). The CDR3 bases are TGTGCCAGCAGTTACTCGATTAACAGGCCTCCTCTAGGCTACACCTTC. Translated, it gives CASSYSINRPPLGYTF.

The chain employs TRBV10-2 and TRBJ2-5; D is possibly TRBD1 (8 bases). Per the germline V gene, CDR1 is WSHSY and CDR2 is SAAADI. V was trimmed by 7 bases and J by 4 bases, leaving 19 bases between them. CDR3 size: 15 residues. The CDR3 nucleotides read TGCGCCAGCATACCGGGACAGGAGCGGGGAGAGACCCAGTACTTC. Translating gives CASIPGQERGETQYF.

The rearrangement uses TRBV28 and TRBJ1-1; a possible D gene is TRBD1 (6 bases). The V end was cut by 3 bases, the J end by 7 bases, with 18 bases between. There are 15 residues in the CDR3. Germline V lookup: CDR1 MDHEN, CDR2 SYDVKM. CDR3 in amino acids: CASSLSRGRVDEAFF. The CDR3 region has the DNA TGTGCCAGCAGTTTGTCCAGGGGCAGGGTTGATGAAGCTTTCTTT.

The V and J genes are TRBV13 and TRBJ2-7, with D hard to call. V dropped 0 bases and J dropped 3 bases, with 9 bases sitting between them. Germline values: CDR1 PRHDT, CDR2 FYEKMQ (reference sequence). The CDR3 extends over 14 amino acids. The CDR3 is CASSLGIRVYEQYF. In nucleotides, the CDR3 is TGTGCCAGCAGCTTAGGAATTCGGGTCTACGAGCAGTACTTC.

The J gene is TRBJ2-7, the V gene TRBV5-4; perhaps TRBD1 as D (5 bases). The CDR3 length is 15 residues. The V and J ends lost 2 bases and 0 bases respectively, with 12 bases between them. Germline-derived CDR1 and CDR2 are SGHNT and YYREEE (reference sequence). Here the CDR3 DNA reads TGTGCCAGCAGCTTCGACACTACAGGCTCCTACGAGCAGTACTTC. Translation gives CASSFDTTGSYEQYF. Full variable domain (rest looked up from reference TRBV5-4 and TRBJ2-7): ETGVTQSPTHLIKTRGQQVTLRCSSQSGHNTVSWYQQALGQGPQFIFQYYREEENGRGNFPPRFSGLQFPNYSSELNVNALELDDSALYLCASSFDTTGSYEQYFGPGTRLTVT.

The chain carries TRBV7-9 and TRBJ2-3; 8 nucleotides agree with TRBD2. The CDR3 runs 14 residues. CDR1 and CDR2 (germline): SEHNR, FQNEAQ (reference sequence). Losses at the gene ends were 7 bases for V and 5 bases for J; bases not matched to a gene: 8. The CDR3 protein is CASTDGRVGDTQYF. CDR3 nucleotide sequence: TGTGCCAGCACCGACGGGAGGGTGGGAGATACGCAGTATTTT.

The CDR3 region is CASSLVSGTRNEKLFF. For the CDR3, the DNA is TGCGCCAGCAGCTTGGTGTCAGGGACTAGGAATGAAAAACTGTTTTTT. The V call is TRBV5-1, the J call TRBJ1-4; D perhaps matches TRBD1 (5 bases). V was cut by 0 bases and J by 5 bases, with 14 bases left in between. The CDR3 length is 16 residues. CDR1 is SGHRS, CDR2 YFSETQ, per germline. Full variable domain (missing parts from reference TRBV5-1 and TRBJ1-4): KAGVTQTPRYLIKTRGQQVTLSCSPISGHRSVSWYQQTPGQGLQFLFEYFSETQRNKGNFPGRFSGRQFSNSRSEMNVSTLELGDSALYLCASSLVSGTRNEKLFFGSGTQLSVL.

The chain recombines TRBV4-1 with TRBJ2-7, with D tentatively TRBD1 (6 bases). Germline assignment: CDR1 MGHRA and CDR2 YSYEKL. V was trimmed by 3 bases and J by 4 bases, leaving 10 bases between them. This CDR3 has 13 residues. Here the CDR3 reads CASSHQQGYEQYF. As DNA, the CDR3 is TGCGCCAGCAGCCACCAACAGGGTTACGAGCAGTACTTC.